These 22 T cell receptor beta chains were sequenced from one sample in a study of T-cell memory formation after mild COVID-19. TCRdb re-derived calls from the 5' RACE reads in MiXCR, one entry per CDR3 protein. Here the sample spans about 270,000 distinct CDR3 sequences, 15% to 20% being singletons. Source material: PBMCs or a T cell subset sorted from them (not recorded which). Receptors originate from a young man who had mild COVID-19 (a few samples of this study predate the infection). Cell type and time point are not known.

CDR3 region: CAISESGGQETQYF. The CDR3 DNA sequence: TGTGCCATCAGTGAGTCTGGGGGCCAAGAGACCCAGTACTTC. V usage is TRBV10-3 and J usage is TRBJ2-5; D may correspond to TRBD1 or TRBD2 (5 bases each). This CDR3 region has 14 residues. In germline, CDR1 is ENHRY, CDR2 SYGVKD. Trimming shortened V by 0 bases and J by 1 base, and 6 bases separated the two germline ends.

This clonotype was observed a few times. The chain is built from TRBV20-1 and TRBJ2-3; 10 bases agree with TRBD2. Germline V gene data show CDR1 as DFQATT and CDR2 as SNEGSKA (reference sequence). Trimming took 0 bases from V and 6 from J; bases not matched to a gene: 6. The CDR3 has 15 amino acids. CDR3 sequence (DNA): TGCAGTGCTAGAGATAGCGGGGGGCCCGGGGATACGCAGTATTTT. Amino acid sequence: CSARDSGGPGDTQYF.

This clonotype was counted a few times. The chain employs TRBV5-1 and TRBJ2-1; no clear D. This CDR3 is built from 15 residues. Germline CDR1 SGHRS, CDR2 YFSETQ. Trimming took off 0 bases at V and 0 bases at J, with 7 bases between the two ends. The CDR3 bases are TGCGCCAGCAGCTTGGTGCGGAGCTCCTACAATGAGCAGTTCTTC. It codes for CASSLVRSSYNEQFF.

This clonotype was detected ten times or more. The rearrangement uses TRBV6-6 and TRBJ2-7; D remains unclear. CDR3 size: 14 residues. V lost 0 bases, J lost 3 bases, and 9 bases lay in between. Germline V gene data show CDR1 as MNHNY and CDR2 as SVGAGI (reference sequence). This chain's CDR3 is CASSYSAKYYEQYF. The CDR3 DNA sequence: TGTGCCAGCAGTTACTCCGCTAAATACTACGAGCAGTACTTC.

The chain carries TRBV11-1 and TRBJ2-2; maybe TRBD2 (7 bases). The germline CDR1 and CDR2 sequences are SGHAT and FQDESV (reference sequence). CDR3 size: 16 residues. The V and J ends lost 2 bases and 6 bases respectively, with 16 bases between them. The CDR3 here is CASSLNWWRGPGELFF. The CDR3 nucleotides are TGTGCCAGCAGCTTAAATTGGTGGCGGGGGCCCGGGGAGCTGTTTTTT.

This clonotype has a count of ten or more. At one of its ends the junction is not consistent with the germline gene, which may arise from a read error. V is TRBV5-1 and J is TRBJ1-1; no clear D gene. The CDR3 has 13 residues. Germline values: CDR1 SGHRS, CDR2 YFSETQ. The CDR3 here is CASSLAENTEAFF. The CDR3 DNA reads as TGTGCTAGCAGCTTAGCGGAGAACACTGAAGCTTTCTTT.

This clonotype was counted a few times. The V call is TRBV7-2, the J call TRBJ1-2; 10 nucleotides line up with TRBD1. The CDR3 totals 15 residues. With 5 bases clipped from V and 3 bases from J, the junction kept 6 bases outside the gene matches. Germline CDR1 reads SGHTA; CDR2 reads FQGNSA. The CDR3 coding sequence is TGTGCCAGCAGCGAAGCGACAGGGGGCGACTATGGCTACACCTTC. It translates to CASSEATGGDYGYTF. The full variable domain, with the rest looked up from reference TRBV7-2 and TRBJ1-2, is GAGVSQSPSNKVTEKGKDVELRCDPISGHTALYWYRQSLGQGLEFLIYFQGNSAPDKSGLPSDRFSAERTGGSVSTLTIQRTQQEDSAVYLCASSEATGGDYGYTFGSGTRLTVV.

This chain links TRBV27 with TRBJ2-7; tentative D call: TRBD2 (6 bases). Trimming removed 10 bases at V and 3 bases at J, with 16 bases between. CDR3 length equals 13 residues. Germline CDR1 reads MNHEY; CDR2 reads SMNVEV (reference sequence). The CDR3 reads CATAGGKGYEQYF. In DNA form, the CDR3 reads TGTGCCACGGCCGGGGGAAAGGGCTACGAGCAGTACTTC.

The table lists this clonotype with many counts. CDR3 coding DNA: TGCGCCAGCAGCCCCGGACGGAACAATGAGCAGTTCTTC. Translating gives CASSPGRNNEQFF. The chain couples TRBV5-1 to TRBJ2-1; no reliable D call. The germline V gene encodes CDR1 SGHRS and CDR2 YFSETQ. CDR3 length: 13 amino acids. V shed 4 bases and J shed 5 bases, with 10 bases lying between them.

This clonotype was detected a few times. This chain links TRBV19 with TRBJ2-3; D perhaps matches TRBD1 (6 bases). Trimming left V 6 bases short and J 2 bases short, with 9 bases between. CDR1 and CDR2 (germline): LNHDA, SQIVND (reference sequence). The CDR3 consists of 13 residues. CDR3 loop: CASRDRFTDTQYF. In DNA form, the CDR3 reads TGTGCCAGTAGGGACAGATTCACAGATACGCAGTATTTT.

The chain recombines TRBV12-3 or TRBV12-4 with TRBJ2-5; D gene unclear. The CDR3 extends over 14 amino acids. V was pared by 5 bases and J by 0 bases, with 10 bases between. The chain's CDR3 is CASSLRTDQETQYF. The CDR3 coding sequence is TGTGCCAGCAGTCTGAGGACGGACCAAGAGACCCAGTACTTC.

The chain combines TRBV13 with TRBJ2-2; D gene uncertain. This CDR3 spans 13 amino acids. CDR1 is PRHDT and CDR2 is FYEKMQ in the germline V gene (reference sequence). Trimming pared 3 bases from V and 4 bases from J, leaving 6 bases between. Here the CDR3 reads CASSFTSTGELFF. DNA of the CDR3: TGTGCCAGCAGCTTCACGAGCACCGGGGAGCTGTTTTTT. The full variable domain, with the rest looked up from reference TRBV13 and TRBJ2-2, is AAGVIQSPRHLIKEKRETATLKCYPIPRHDTVYWYQQGPGQDPQFLISFYEKMQSDKGSIPDRFSAQQFSDYHSELNMSSLELGDSALYFCASSFTSTGELFFGEGSRLTVL.

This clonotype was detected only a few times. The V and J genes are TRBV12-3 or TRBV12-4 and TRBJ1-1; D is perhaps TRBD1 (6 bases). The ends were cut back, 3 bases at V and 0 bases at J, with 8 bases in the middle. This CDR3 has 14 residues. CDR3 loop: CASSLQGMNTEAFF. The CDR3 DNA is TGTGCCAGCAGTTTGCAGGGGATGAACACTGAAGCTTTCTTT.

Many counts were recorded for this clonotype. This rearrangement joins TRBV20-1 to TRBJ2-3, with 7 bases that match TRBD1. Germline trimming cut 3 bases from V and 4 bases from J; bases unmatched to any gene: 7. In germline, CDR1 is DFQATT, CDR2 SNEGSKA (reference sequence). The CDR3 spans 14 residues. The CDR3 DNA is TGCAGTGCTAGGACAGGGATAGGCTCAGATACGCAGTATTTT. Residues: CSARTGIGSDTQYF.

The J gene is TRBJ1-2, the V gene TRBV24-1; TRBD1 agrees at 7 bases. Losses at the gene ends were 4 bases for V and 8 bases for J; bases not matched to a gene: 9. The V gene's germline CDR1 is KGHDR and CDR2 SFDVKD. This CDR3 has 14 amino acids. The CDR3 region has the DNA TGTGCCACCAGTGACGACAGGGAGGCGGGAGGCTACACCTTC. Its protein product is CATSDDREAGGYTF.

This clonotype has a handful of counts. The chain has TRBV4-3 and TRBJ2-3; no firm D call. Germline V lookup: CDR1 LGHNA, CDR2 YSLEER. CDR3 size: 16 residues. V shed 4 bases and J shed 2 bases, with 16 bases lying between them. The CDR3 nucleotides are TGCGCCAGCAGCCCCCAAGGAGCCACCCCCACAGATACGCAGTATTTT. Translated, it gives CASSPQGATPTDTQYF.

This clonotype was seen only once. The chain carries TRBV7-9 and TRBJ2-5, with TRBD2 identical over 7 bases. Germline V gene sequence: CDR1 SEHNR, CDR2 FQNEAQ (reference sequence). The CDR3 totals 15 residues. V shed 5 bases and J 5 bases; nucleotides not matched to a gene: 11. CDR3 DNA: TGTGCCAGCAGCCCCTGGGGGGGGGGAGAGGAGACCCAGTACTTC. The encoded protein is CASSPWGGGEETQYF.

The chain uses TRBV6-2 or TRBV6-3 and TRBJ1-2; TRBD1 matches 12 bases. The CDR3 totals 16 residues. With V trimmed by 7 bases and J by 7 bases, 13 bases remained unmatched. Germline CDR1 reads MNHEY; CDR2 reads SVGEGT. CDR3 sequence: CASTYAPRDRGPGYTF. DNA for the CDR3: TGTGCCAGCACCTATGCCCCCCGGGACAGGGGGCCTGGCTACACCTTC.

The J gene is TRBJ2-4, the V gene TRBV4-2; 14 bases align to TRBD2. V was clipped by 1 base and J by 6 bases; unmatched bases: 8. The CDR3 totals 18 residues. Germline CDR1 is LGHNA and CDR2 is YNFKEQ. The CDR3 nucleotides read TGTGCCAGCAGCCAAGGACTAGCGGGGGGGCCATTGGGAAACATTCAGTACTTC. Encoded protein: CASSQGLAGGPLGNIQYF.

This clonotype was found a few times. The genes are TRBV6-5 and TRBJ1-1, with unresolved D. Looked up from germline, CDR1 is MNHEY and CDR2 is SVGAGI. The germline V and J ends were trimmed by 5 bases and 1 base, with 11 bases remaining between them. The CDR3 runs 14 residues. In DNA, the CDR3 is TGTGCCAGCAGTAGCAGGCCACCGAACACTGAAGCTTTCTTT. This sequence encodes CASSSRPPNTEAFF.

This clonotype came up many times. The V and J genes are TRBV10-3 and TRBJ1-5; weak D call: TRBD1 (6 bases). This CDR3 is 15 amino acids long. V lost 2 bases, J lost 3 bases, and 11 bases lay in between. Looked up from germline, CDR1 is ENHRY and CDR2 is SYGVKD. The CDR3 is CAISEPGADNQPQHF. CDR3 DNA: TGTGCCATCAGTGAGCCGGGGGCGGACAATCAGCCCCAGCATTTT.

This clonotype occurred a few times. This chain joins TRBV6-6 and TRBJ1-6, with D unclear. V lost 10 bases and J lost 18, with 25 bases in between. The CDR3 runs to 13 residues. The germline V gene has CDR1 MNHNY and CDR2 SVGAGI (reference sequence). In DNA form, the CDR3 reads TGTGCCACCACCACGGTCCAGAATTTCCCATCCCACTTT. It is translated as CATTTVQNFPSHF.